These 25 T cell receptor beta chains share one sample of origin, sequenced in a study of OX40 agonist ivuxolimab in advanced cancers. The library came from the immunoSEQ multiplex PCR assay. Here the immuneACCESS table is served through TCRdb, limited to in-frame sequences with V and J called. Missing clones are a known gap in these copies; in checked studies unresolved V genes cover under half, and the rest lacks a known reason. Present in this sample are about 64,000 clones, roughly 80% of which were seen just once. The top ten constitute 5% of the sample. The starting material was CD4+ or CD8+ T cells sorted from blood, obtained in a trial of the OX40 agonist ivuxolimab. These receptors all stem from an adult with an advanced solid tumor such as melanoma, head and neck, liver or kidney cancer.

The V call is TRBV5-1, the J call TRBJ2-3; 7 bases agree with TRBD2. V lost 6 bases to trimming and J lost 4 bases; unmatched junction nucleotides: 5. CDR1 is SGHRS, CDR2 YFSETQ, per germline. This CDR3 is 13 amino acids long. CDR3 nucleotides: TGCGCCAGCACCGGCGGGGGTTCAGATACGCAGTATTTT. This encodes CASTGGGSDTQYF. Looking up the rest from reference TRBV5-1 and TRBJ2-3 gives the full variable domain: KAGVTQTPRYLIKTRGQQVTLSCSPISGHRSVSWYQQTPGQGLQFLFEYFSETQRNKGNFPGRFSGRQFSNSRSEMNVSTLELGDSALYLCASTGGGSDTQYFGPGTRLTVL.

The chain recombines TRBV13 with TRBJ2-5; the match to TRBD2 covers 14 bases. V gave up 5 bases and J gave up 10 bases; unmatched junction bases: 6. This CDR3 is built from 14 residues. Germline CDR1 PRHDT, CDR2 FYEKMQ (reference sequence). CDR3 coding DNA: TGTGCCAGCAGCGATGGGACTAGCGGGGGAATCCAGTACTTC. It yields the protein CASSDGTSGGIQYF.

The chain recombines TRBV19 with TRBJ1-1; D call uncertain. The germline V and J ends were trimmed by 4 bases and 0 bases, with 9 bases remaining between them. The CDR3 spans 14 residues. The germline V gene has CDR1 LNHDA and CDR2 SQIVND (reference sequence). The CDR3 nucleotides are TGTGCCAGTAGTAATTCGGAGTTGAACACTGAAGCTTTCTTT. It codes for CASSNSELNTEAFF.

The chain combines TRBV11-2 with TRBJ1-5; 7 bases line up with TRBD1. The CDR3 sequence is 15 residues long. Germline V lookup: CDR1 SGHAT, CDR2 FQNNGV. Trimming cost V 4 bases and J 3 bases; bases outside gene matches: 6. The DNA for the CDR3 is TGTGCCAGCAGCTCAGGACAGGCGCCCAATCAGCCCCAGCATTTT. This gives the protein CASSSGQAPNQPQHF.

This clone came up a few times. The V call is TRBV11-3, the J call TRBJ2-2, with 10 nucleotides matching TRBD1. This CDR3 has 16 amino acids. Per germline, CDR1 SGHNT and CDR2 YENEEA. The V segment lost 7 bases and the J segment 7 bases; nucleotides outside the gene matches: 12. CDR3: CASTPPGTGEVGELFF. The CDR3 DNA is TGTGCCAGCACCCCCCCCGGGACAGGGGAAGTCGGGGAGCTGTTTTTT.

The V gene is TRBV5-1, the J gene TRBJ2-1, with D unclear. CDR3 length equals 15 residues. The V gene lost 0 bases and the J gene lost 2 bases, with 9 bases spanning the gap. The germline CDR1 and CDR2 sequences are SGHRS and YFSETQ. The CDR3, as DNA: TGCGCCAGCAGCTTGGGCCAGATTGCCTACAATGAGCAGTTCTTC. Its translation is CASSLGQIAYNEQFF. The full variable domain, in which reference TRBV5-1 and TRBJ2-1 provide the parts outside the CDR3, is KAGVTQTPRYLIKTRGQQVTLSCSPISGHRSVSWYQQTPGQGLQFLFEYFSETQRNKGNFPGRFSGRQFSNSRSEMNVSTLELGDSALYLCASSLGQIAYNEQFFGPGTRLTVL.

A single count supports this clone. The chain recombines TRBV16 with TRBJ1-1; the match to TRBD1 covers 9 bases. The ends lost 4 bases at V and 6 bases at J; junction bases unmatched: 3. There are 13 residues in the CDR3. CDR1 and CDR2 (germline): KGHSY, FQNENV. CDR3 sequence: CASSPDRGSEAFF. The CDR3 DNA is TGTGCCAGCAGCCCGGACAGGGGATCTGAAGCTTTCTTT. The full variable domain, in which reference TRBV16 and TRBJ1-1 provide the parts outside the CDR3, is GEEVAQTPKHLVRGEGQKAKLYCAPIKGHSYVFWYQQVLKNEFKFLISFQNENVFDETGMPKERFSAKCLPNSPCSLEIQATKLEDSAVYFCASSPDRGSEAFFGQGTRLTVV.

The chain carries TRBV6-6 and TRBJ2-1; D gene unclear. Trimming removed 6 bases at V and 14 bases at J, with 14 bases between. This CDR3 is built from 11 residues. Germline lookup yields CDR1 MNHNY and CDR2 SVGAGI (reference sequence). The CDR3 here is CASRAIRTEFF. The CDR3 region has the DNA TGTGCCAGCAGGGCAATCCGGACGGAGTTCTTC.

CDR3 sequence (DNA): TGCGCCAGCAGCGGCGCTCCAGGGAGCTCCTATAATTCACCCCTCCACTTT. Its translation is CASSGAPGSSYNSPLHF. The chain joins TRBV5-1 to TRBJ1-6; D may be TRBD1 (5 bases). The CDR3 runs to 17 residues. With 4 bases removed from V and 0 bases from J, the gap between germline ends came to 14 bases. In germline, CDR1 is SGHRS, CDR2 YFSETQ.

V gene TRBV20-1 combines with J gene TRBJ1-1; D not certain. Trimming stripped 3 bases from V and 6 bases from J, with 8 bases between. Germline loops: CDR1 DFQATT, CDR2 SNEGSKA (reference sequence). The CDR3 is 11 residues long. In DNA form, the CDR3 reads TGCAGTGCTAGTACGGATGCTGAAGCTTTCTTT. This sequence encodes CSASTDAEAFF.

The rearrangement uses TRBV5-4 and TRBJ2-2; 9 nucleotides align to TRBD2. The V gene's germline CDR1 is SGHNT and CDR2 YYREEE (reference sequence). This CDR3 comprises 14 residues. The V segment lost 6 bases and the J segment 7 bases; nucleotides outside the gene matches: 7. CDR3 region: CASTEREVGGELFF. In nucleotides, the CDR3 is TGTGCCAGCACCGAGCGGGAGGTGGGCGGGGAGCTGTTTTTT.

The chain recombines TRBV19 with TRBJ1-3; 8 nucleotides match TRBD1. Germline assignment: CDR1 LNHDA and CDR2 SQIVND (reference sequence). This CDR3 has 16 amino acids. V trimming: 4 bases; J trimming: 2 bases; junction bases outside the gene matches: 7. The CDR3 here is CASSNYATGAGNTIYF. In nucleotides, the CDR3 is TGTGCCAGTAGTAACTACGCGACAGGGGCTGGAAACACCATATATTTT.

The V call is TRBV7-9, the J call TRBJ1-5, with TRBD1 as a possible D gene (5 bases). The CDR3 sequence is 15 residues long. The ends were cut back, 4 bases at V and 4 bases at J, with 14 bases in the middle. The germline CDR1 and CDR2 sequences are SEHNR and FQNEAQ (reference sequence). Written as DNA, the CDR3 is TGTGCCAGCAGCTATTCGGTGGGGGGAAATCAGCCCCAGCATTTT. Protein product: CASSYSVGGNQPQHF.

The chain combines TRBV7-2 with TRBJ1-4, with 8 nucleotides matching TRBD1. Germline CDR1 reads SGHTA; CDR2 reads FQGNSA. The CDR3 consists of 14 residues. Trimming cost V 5 bases and J 5 bases; bases outside gene matches: 4. The CDR3 sequence: CASSQRQGNEKLFF. The CDR3, as DNA: TGTGCCAGCAGCCAAAGACAGGGGAATGAAAAACTGTTTTTT.

This clone was seen once. The gene calls are TRBV30 and TRBJ2-7; D is unresolved. The CDR3 has 11 residues. Trimming cost V 3 bases and J 2 bases, with 5 bases left between them. Germline lookup yields CDR1 GTSNPN and CDR2 SVGIG (reference sequence). CDR3 nucleotides: TGTGCCTGGAGGCTAGCCTACGAGCAGTACTTC. Protein sequence: CAWRLAYEQYF.

The CDR3 protein is CASSYGNRGQETQYF. Here the CDR3 DNA reads TGCGCCAGCAGCTACGGGAACAGGGGGCAGGAGACCCAGTACTTC. This sequence joins TRBV5-1 and TRBJ2-5; 9 bases line up with TRBD1. V shed 3 bases, J shed 5 bases, and the junction held 8 bases outside the gene matches. The CDR3 spans 15 residues. The V gene's germline CDR1 is SGHRS and CDR2 YFSETQ.

This clone has a handful of counts. CDR3 in DNA: TGTGCCAGCAGTGCTGCGTCAGGGAGAAGTCAGCCCCAGCATTTT. Translation gives CASSAASGRSQPQHF. V and J are TRBV6-1 and TRBJ1-5, with D possibly TRBD1 on 5 matching bases. Trimming took 4 bases from V and 6 from J, leaving 16 bases between them. Looked up from germline, CDR1 is MNHNS and CDR2 is SASEGT. This CDR3 is built from 15 residues.

The chain's CDR3 is CASSLFWDREQYF. The CDR3, as DNA: TGTGCCAGCAGCTTATTTTGGGACAGAGAGCAGTACTTC. The J gene is TRBJ2-7, the V gene TRBV7-8; 7 bases align to TRBD1. Germline values: CDR1 SGHVS, CDR2 FQNEAQ. The CDR3 is made up of 13 amino acids. Unmatched junction bases numbered 5, after V lost 2 bases and J lost 7 bases. Variable domain in full (rest from reference TRBV7-8 and TRBJ2-7): GAGVSQSPRYKVAKRGQDVALRCDPISGHVSLFWYQQALGQGPEFLTYFQNEAQLDKSGLPSDRFFAERPEGSVSTLKIQRTQQEDSAVYLCASSLFWDREQYFGPGTRLTVT.

This chain uses TRBV7-2 with TRBJ2-1, with a weak D call TRBD1 (6 bases). This CDR3 is built from 15 residues. Trimming took off 7 bases at V and 4 bases at J, with 17 bases between the two ends. Germline loops: CDR1 SGHTA, CDR2 FQGNSA. CDR3 amino acids: CASTPGAGVYNEQFF. The DNA for the CDR3 is TGTGCCAGCACCCCCGGGGCAGGGGTTTACAATGAGCAGTTCTTC. Based on the CDR3 plus reference TRBV7-2 and TRBJ2-1, the full variable domain is GAGVSQSPSNKVTEKGKDVELRCDPISGHTALYWYRQSLGQGLEFLIYFQGNSAPDKSGLPSDRFSAERTGGSVSTLTIQRTQQEDSAVYLCASTPGAGVYNEQFFGPGTRLTVL.

V and J are TRBV11-2 and TRBJ1-4, with unresolved D. V lost 5 bases and J lost 8, with 15 bases in between. The length of the CDR3 is 14 residues. Germline CDR1 is SGHAT and CDR2 is FQNNGV. The CDR3 reads CASSAMGGREKLFF. The CDR3 nucleotides are TGTGCCAGCAGCGCTATGGGAGGGAGGGAAAAACTGTTTTTT.

The chain carries TRBV6-5 and TRBJ2-3, with 7 bases identical to TRBD2. Germline-derived CDR1 and CDR2 are MNHEY and SVGAGI. CDR3 size: 14 residues. The V and J ends lost 6 bases and 2 bases, in that order; junction bases with no gene match: 5. Here the CDR3 reads CASRLRDYTDTQYF. The CDR3 nucleotides read TGTGCCAGCAGACTCAGGGACTACACAGATACGCAGTATTTT.

The chain is built from TRBV27 and TRBJ2-2, with D possibly matching TRBD2 (5 bases). Germline CDR1 MNHEY, CDR2 SMNVEV (reference sequence). The CDR3 is made up of 14 amino acids. V lost 5 bases and J lost 5, with 12 bases in between. The CDR3 DNA reads as TGTGCCAGCAGTAGTGTCGGGATTACCGGGGAGCTGTTTTTT. Protein: CASSSVGITGELFF.

This chain uses TRBV18 with TRBJ2-2; TRBD2 matches 10 bases. CDR3 length: 18 amino acids. Germline assignment: CDR1 KGHSH and CDR2 LQKENI. V gave up 1 base and J gave up 5 bases; unmatched junction bases: 10. CDR3 in DNA: TGTGCCAGCTCACCACGCGGACTAGCGGAGGGAGGGACCGGGGAGCTGTTTTTT. Translation gives CASSPRGLAEGGTGELFF.

The chain couples TRBV19 to TRBJ1-6, with D possibly TRBD1 on 5 matching bases. This CDR3 is built from 16 residues. V lost 5 bases and J lost 6, with 17 bases in between. Germline V gene lookup returns CDR1 LNHDA and CDR2 SQIVND (reference sequence). CDR3 in DNA: TGTGCCAGTAGTGCCCAAGGTGGGACCGGTAATTCACCCCTCCACTTT. Translated, it gives CASSAQGGTGNSPLHF. Full variable domain (outside the CDR3, taken from reference TRBV19 and TRBJ1-6): DGGITQSPKYLFRKEGQNVTLSCEQNLNHDAMYWYRQDPGQGLRLIYYSQIVNDFQKGDIAEGYSVSREKKESFPLTVTSAQKNPTAFYLCASSAQGGTGNSPLHFGNGTRLTVT.

The rearrangement joins TRBV5-4 to TRBJ1-3; D remains ambiguous. V gave up 2 bases and J gave up 0 bases, with 6 bases separating them. The CDR3 loop spans 14 amino acids. Germline CDR1 SGHNT, CDR2 YYREEE (reference sequence). CDR3 residues: CASSFDSSGNTIYF. In DNA, the CDR3 is TGTGCCAGCAGCTTCGATAGCTCTGGAAACACCATATATTTT. Together with reference TRBV5-4 and TRBJ1-3, the CDR3 gives the full variable domain: ETGVTQSPTHLIKTRGQQVTLRCSSQSGHNTVSWYQQALGQGPQFIFQYYREEENGRGNFPPRFSGLQFPNYSSELNVNALELDDSALYLCASSFDSSGNTIYFGEGSWLTVV.